Listed here is a single T cell receptor beta chain. This entry is derived from a study of glioma-infiltrating T cells after dendritic cell vaccination. Study details: Patients had newly diagnosed or recurrent glioblastoma and received dendritic cell vaccines. At biweekly intervals, patients got three intradermal dendritic cell vaccine injections.

Input was around 2 ug genomic DNA, or all available if less. Data came from immunoSEQ multiplex PCR; TCRdb stores just in-frame clones and leaves some out. This table holds around 92,000 clones, approximately 80% found once. As to time point: after dendritic cell vaccination, including at tumor progression/relapse. Before vaccination, two weeks after the third vaccination, and at progression, PBMC were collected. With 4 bases clipped from V and 7 bases from J, the junction kept 11 bases outside the gene matches. The CDR3 is made up of 17 amino acids. Germline V lookup: CDR1 SGHDT, CDR2 YYEEEE. This sequence joins TRBV5-6 and TRBJ1-6, with 10 bases lining up with TRBD1. Here the sequenced sample was blood, taken after dendritic cell vaccination. The sequence came from a human donor with glioblastoma. The DNA of the CDR3 is TGTGCCAGCAGCCTGACTCGACAGGGGGCATTGAATTCACCCCTCCACTTT. Translating gives CASSLTRQGALNSPLHF.